The clone carrying this T cell receptor (beta chain) came up a few times. Its target is not known. The time point: baseline pretreatment blood. Treatment described: 15 Gy SBRT to primary tumor, nephrectomy 4 weeks later. Some clones are missing from TCRdb's copy, which holds only in-frame ones; the method was immunoSEQ multiplex PCR. This repertoire shows more than 75,000 clones, roughly four fifths found once; its top ten account for roughly 6.1%. This record comes from a study of radiation and T cells in renal cell carcinoma. For the study at large: Nephrectomy followed 15 Gy stereotactic body radiation by 4 weeks. Points from the study as a whole: Without pretreatment biopsies, baseline tumor clonotype presence was undetermined.

Source: blood, taken from a patient whose treatment included radiotherapy and nephrectomy. The source is a man in his 60s with renal cell carcinoma.

The CDR3 here is CAWSVGGGGQPQHF. The CDR3 DNA follows: TGTGCCTGGAGTGTGGGAGGCGGCGGGCAGCCCCAGCATTTT. V usage is TRBV30 and J usage is TRBJ1-5; no reliable D call. Looked up from germline, CDR1 is GTSNPN and CDR2 is SVGIG (reference sequence). This CDR3 has 14 amino acids. Trimming pared 0 bases from V and 7 bases from J, leaving 13 bases between.